This T cell receptor beta chain stems from a study of shared clonotypes between healthy human individuals. Repertoires were generated with immunoSEQ multiplex PCR, while TCRdb's copy carries only in-frame clones and drops some. In the table there are over a million clones, approximately 97% of which are singletons. The CDR3 covers 14 residues. Germline values: CDR1 SGHRS, CDR2 YFSETQ. The J segment lost 4 bases and the V segment lost 4 bases, leaving 7 bases of the junction unmatched. Sequenced: naive CD4+ T cells sorted from blood. Subset: CD45RA+ positively selected. This sequence joins TRBV5-1 and TRBJ2-5, with TRBD1 matching over 7 bases. The source is a man younger than 45 in good health. In DNA form, the CDR3 reads TGCGCCAGCAGCCAACAGGGGAGTGGAGAGACCCAGTACTTC. This codes for CASSQQGSGETQYF.